The next 5 T cell receptor beta chains were all read from a single sample in a study of shared clonotypes between healthy human individuals. Sequencing was performed with immunoSEQ multiplex PCR; in TCRdb, only in-frame clones are kept and a portion is missing. The sample contains 980,000 or so clones, 76% of which appear only once. Sequencing was done on a sample of memory CD4+ T cells sorted from blood. The subset was: CD45RA-negative fraction. The receptor source for this set is a young man in good health.

This clone was counted between two and nine times. Different DNA sequences within this sample yield the same CDR3. The chain carries TRBV27 and TRBJ1-1; D is undetermined. The CDR3 runs to 11 residues. The germline V gene encodes CDR1 MNHEY and CDR2 SMNVEV (reference sequence). Between the trimmed V and J ends, which lost 4 bases and 2 bases, there was a span of 2 bases. The CDR3 nucleotides read TGTGCCAGCAGTTCAAACACTGAAGCTTTCTTT. Protein sequence: CASSSNTEAFF.

This chain links TRBV5-1 with TRBJ1-5, with TRBD1 matching 7 bases. The CDR3 length is 14 residues. The J segment lost 2 bases and the V segment lost 4 bases, leaving 3 bases of the junction unmatched. CDR1 is SGHRS and CDR2 is YFSETQ in the germline V gene. The CDR3 nucleotides read TGCGCCAGCAGCGAAACAGGGGGCAATCAGCCCCAGCATTTT. Protein: CASSETGGNQPQHF.

Points on this clone: The same CDR3 also results from other DNA sequences found in this sample. The chain carries TRBV20-1 and TRBJ2-5; D gene uncertain. Trimming shortened V by 3 bases and J by 4 bases, and 3 bases separated the two germline ends. Germline values: CDR1 DFQATT, CDR2 SNEGSKA (reference sequence). The CDR3 has 10 amino acids. CDR3 sequence (DNA): TGCAGTGCTAGGTCAGAGACCCAGTACTTC. It translates to CSARSETQYF.

This clone was detected once. This sequence joins TRBV6-1 and TRBJ2-7; D may be TRBD2 (5 bases). Germline CDR1 MNHNS, CDR2 SASEGT. The CDR3 runs to 15 residues. V lost 7 bases to trimming and J lost 4 bases, with 20 bases between them. CDR3 coding DNA: TGTGCCAGCACTACGGGTAGGCAGAGGGATTACGAGCAGTACTTC. Translated, it gives CASTTGRQRDYEQYF.

In this sample, this clone turned up a few times. At the DNA level, this CDR3 is encoded by other sequences in the same sample as well. V is TRBV7-2 and J is TRBJ2-3, with unresolved D. From germline, CDR1 is SGHTA and CDR2 FQGNSA. The CDR3 totals 12 residues. Trimming took 1 base from V and 4 from J, leaving 3 bases between them. CDR3 sequence reads: CASSLVSDTQYF. CDR3 sequence (DNA): TGTGCCAGCAGCTTAGTTTCAGATACGCAGTATTTT.